This entry lists 18 T cell receptor beta chains sequenced from one sample in a study of response to subunit inactivated influenza vaccine. Using its own MiXCR run on the RT-PCR reads, TCRdb lists one record per CDR3 protein. Altogether about 650,000 distinct CDR3 sequences are present, 11% to 15% being singletons, with the ten largest covering less than 9%. Specimen: PBMCs from blood, collected 14 to 15 days before vaccination. The receptors were sampled from a man aged 50-59 years who received an inactivated influenza vaccine.

The V call is TRBV7-2, the J call TRBJ2-5; the D call may be TRBD1 or TRBD2 (5 bases each). The CDR3 sequence is 13 residues long. The germline V gene has CDR1 SGHTA and CDR2 FQGNSA. V shed 5 bases and J shed 5 bases, with 12 bases lying between them. The CDR3 sequence: CASSRPGQETQYF. In DNA, the CDR3 is TGTGCCAGCAGCAGACCGGGGCAGGAGACCCAGTACTTC.

The chain has TRBV10-3 and TRBJ2-1; D not resolved. Per germline, CDR1 ENHRY and CDR2 SYGVKD. This CDR3 spans 12 amino acids. V lost 3 bases to trimming and J lost 5 bases, with 5 bases between them. Here the CDR3 reads CAISDPDNEQFF. The CDR3 coding sequence is TGTGCCATCAGTGACCCTGACAATGAGCAGTTCTTC.

This clonotype was picked up a small number of times. The chain has TRBV7-9 and TRBJ2-7, with D perhaps TRBD2 (5 bases). This CDR3 contains 13 residues. Germline V gene lookup returns CDR1 SEHNR and CDR2 FQNEAQ (reference sequence). Trimming stripped 3 bases from V and 6 bases from J, with 12 bases between. The CDR3 bases are TGTGCCAGCAGCTTTAGCGCCCCGGGCGAGCAGTACTTC. Encoded protein: CASSFSAPGEQYF.

This chain uses TRBV12-3 or TRBV12-4 with TRBJ2-3; D call uncertain. Trimming removed 4 bases at V and 2 bases at J, with 10 bases between. CDR3 length: 14 residues. The CDR3 here is CASSSYSATDTQYF. The CDR3 bases are TGTGCCAGCAGTTCGTACAGTGCCACAGATACGCAGTATTTT.

This clonotype was counted between two and nine times. The chain recombines TRBV24-1 with TRBJ2-5; 8 bases align to TRBD1. The V gene's germline CDR1 is KGHDR and CDR2 SFDVKD. V was pared by 3 bases and J by 4 bases, with 6 bases of the junction left unmatched. The CDR3 sequence is 15 residues long. CDR3 in DNA: TGTGCCACCAGTGATCCGCAGGGGGCTGGAGAGACCCAGTACTTC. The encoded protein is CATSDPQGAGETQYF.

This clonotype has a handful of counts. This chain joins TRBV5-5 and TRBJ2-7; 7 nucleotides align to TRBD2. The CDR3 has 13 amino acids. Looked up from germline, CDR1 is SGHKS and CDR2 is YYEKEE (reference sequence). V dropped 2 bases and J dropped 10; count of bases not matched to a gene: 9. The CDR3 loop is CASSFPGSGAQYF. In DNA, the CDR3 is TGTGCCAGCAGCTTCCCTGGCAGCGGGGCACAGTACTTC.

This clonotype was seen repeatedly, ten times or more. The V and J genes are TRBV7-3 and TRBJ2-3, with unresolved D. The ends were cut back, 2 bases at V and 2 bases at J, with 17 bases in the middle. The CDR3 is 17 residues long. Germline CDR1 is SGHTA and CDR2 is FQGTGA. CDR3 region: CASSLPRPTQITDTQYF. The CDR3 nucleotides read TGTGCCAGCAGCTTACCTCGGCCGACTCAAATCACAGATACGCAGTATTTT.

CDR3 amino acids: CASSLGGYGNTGELFF. The CDR3 DNA is TGCGCCAGCAGCTTGGGTGGTTACGGGAACACCGGGGAGCTGTTTTTT. This rearrangement joins TRBV5-1 to TRBJ2-2; D unclear. CDR1 and CDR2 (germline): SGHRS, YFSETQ. The CDR3 is 16 residues long. V gave up 0 bases and J gave up 1 base, with 10 bases separating them.

The chain employs TRBV28 and TRBJ2-1; D ambiguous. Per germline, CDR1 MDHEN and CDR2 SYDVKM. The V end lost 4 bases, the J end lost 6 bases, and 22 bases lay between the germline ends. CDR3 length: 17 amino acids. For the CDR3, the DNA is TGTGCCAGCAGTTCCCGAATTGGCCTCGGACCGGGCAATGAGCAGTTCTTC. It translates to CASSSRIGLGPGNEQFF.

This clonotype was found a few times. The chain combines TRBV10-3 with TRBJ2-3; 7 positions agree with TRBD2. Germline CDR1 and CDR2: ENHRY and SYGVKD. The trim removed 5 bases at V and 6 bases at J, leaving 8 bases unmatched. This CDR3 region has 14 residues. The CDR3 bases are TGTGCCATCAGTCCTAGCGGCTTAGTGGATACGCAGTATTTT. As protein: CAISPSGLVDTQYF.

This clonotype appeared a few times. The chain uses TRBV28 and TRBJ2-5; D unresolved. CDR3 length equals 12 residues. Trimming cost V 1 base and J 4 bases, with 4 bases left between them. Germline CDR1 reads MDHEN; CDR2 reads SYDVKM. The CDR3 region is CASSLFLETQYF. CDR3 nucleotide sequence: TGTGCCAGCAGTTTATTTCTAGAGACCCAGTACTTC.

In this sample, this clonotype turned up a few times. The J gene is TRBJ2-1, the V gene TRBV5-1; TRBD1 agrees at 9 bases. Trimming at V came to 4 bases and at J to 4 bases, leaving 9 bases not matched to a gene. Germline CDR1 is SGHRS and CDR2 is YFSETQ. The CDR3 is 16 residues long. CDR3 nucleotides: TGCGCCAGCAGCATCTCCGGGACAGGGAGTTACAATGAGCAGTTCTTC. Translating it yields CASSISGTGSYNEQFF.

The chain recombines TRBV20-1 with TRBJ1-4; 8 bases match TRBD1. This CDR3 region has 13 residues. J gave up 6 bases and V 7 bases, and 7 bases lay outside the gene matches. Germline V lookup: CDR1 DFQATT, CDR2 SNEGSKA (reference sequence). Written as DNA, the CDR3 is TGCAGTGTTACCCGGGACAGGCATGAAAAACTGTTTTTT. It codes for CSVTRDRHEKLFF.

The V and J genes are TRBV7-7 and TRBJ2-5; D is possibly TRBD1 (5 bases). Trimming removed 5 bases from V and 5 bases from J, with 18 bases in between. In germline, CDR1 is SSHAT, CDR2 FNYEAQ (reference sequence). The CDR3 sequence is 15 residues long. The CDR3 here is CASSRISGQGETQYF. The CDR3 DNA is TGTGCCAGCAGCCGGATCTCGGGTCAGGGTGAGACCCAGTACTTC. The entire variable domain, with the rest obtained from reference TRBV7-7 and TRBJ2-5, is as follows: GAGVSQSPRYKVTKRGQDVTLRCDPISSHATLYWYQQALGQGPEFLTYFNYEAQPDKSGLPSDRFSAERPEGSISTLTIQRTEQRDSAMYRCASSRISGQGETQYFGPGTRLLVL.

This clonotype was detected only a few times. V gene TRBV7-2 combines with J gene TRBJ1-1, with 7 bases identical to TRBD1. Germline CDR1 SGHTA, CDR2 FQGNSA. The CDR3 consists of 15 residues. V lost 1 base, J lost 6 bases, and 8 bases stayed unmatched. In nucleotides, the CDR3 is TGTGCCAGCAGCTTAGTTGTACAGGGGTGGGCTGAAGCTTTCTTT. Protein sequence: CASSLVVQGWAEAFF.

The table lists this clonotype with a few counts. The J gene is TRBJ1-3, the V gene TRBV7-2; 7 bases map to TRBD1. CDR1 SGHTA and CDR2 FQGNSA come from the germline V gene. The CDR3 is 14 amino acids. V dropped 6 bases and J dropped 1; count of bases not matched to a gene: 3. CDR3 sequence reads: CASRLRGSGNTIYF. DNA for the CDR3: TGTGCCAGCAGACTCAGGGGGTCTGGAAACACCATATATTTT.

This clonotype has more than one count but fewer than ten. The J gene is TRBJ2-1, the V gene TRBV12-3 or TRBV12-4, with 8 bases fitting TRBD2. This CDR3 is 13 amino acids long. Trimming cost V 2 bases and J 9 bases; bases outside gene matches: 3. CDR3 DNA: TGTGCCAGCAGTTTACGGGGGGGCGGTGAGCAGTTCTTC. Protein product: CASSLRGGGEQFF.

This chain connects TRBV10-2 to TRBJ2-2, with 7 bases lining up with TRBD2. There are 14 residues in the CDR3. V shed 6 bases and J 4 bases; nucleotides not matched to a gene: 5. In germline, CDR1 is WSHSY, CDR2 SAAADI. The CDR3 loop reads CASRLAETTGELFF. The CDR3, as DNA: TGCGCCAGCAGGCTAGCGGAAACCACCGGGGAGCTGTTTTTT.